Sequencing of this T cell receptor beta chain was carried out in a study of cytomegalovirus exposure and HLA in healthy donors. Germline lookup yields CDR1 MGHRA and CDR2 YSYEKL. There are 16 residues in the CDR3. The germline V and J ends were trimmed by 1 base and 0 bases, with 13 bases remaining between them. In the PCR, 60 Vbeta and 13 Jbeta primers were used. Clones were sequenced by immunoSEQ multiplex PCR, and TCRdb holds only the in-frame ones, with some missing. This sample has about 160,000 clones, with roughly four fifths found just once. Participants comprised healthy donors of bone marrow. Study-wide results and limits: Later examination showed HLA-associated TCR beta chains had greater clonal expansion than equally common others.

This clone appeared a few times. Its target is unknown. This sequence joins TRBV4-1 and TRBJ2-7; possibly TRBD1 for D (5 bases). The origin of this receptor is a woman under 30 in good health and CMV-seronegative. Source material: PBMCs. The CDR3 reads CASSQGPGRNSYEQYF. The CDR3 DNA reads as TGCGCCAGCAGCCAAGGACCAGGGCGCAACTCCTACGAGCAGTACTTC.